Listed below are T cell receptor beta chains from one sample, sequenced in a study of CD8 T cells in Susac syndrome. TCRdb used MiXCR to reprocess the immunoSEQ multiplex PCR reads, holding one entry per CDR3 protein. The profile shows 95,000 to 150,000 distinct CDR3 sequences, over 95% of them singletons. The sample was CD4+ T cells from PBMCs. The source of these receptors is a human donor with Susac syndrome. Each CDR3 is given with its conserved first and last residue. A D gene is named only where the DNA matches it firmly. Clone size is given for some rows only: seen once, a few or many times, or a class if the clone is expanded.

clone_size: -
j_call: TRBJ2-1
d_call: -
v_call: TRBV9
cdr3_nt: TGTGCCAGCAGCCCCCCTGGACCCTCCTCACGGGGTAGGGCCAATGAGCAGTTCTTC
cdr3_aa: CASSPPGPSSRGRANEQFF

clone_size: -
j_call: TRBJ2-1
d_call: TRBD2
v_call: TRBV20-1
cdr3_nt: TGCAGTGCTGCCCCCCCGGAAAGAGCGGGAGGGGGTAATGAGCAGTTCTTC
cdr3_aa: CSAAPPERAGGGNEQFF

clone_size: -
j_call: TRBJ1-2
d_call: -
v_call: TRBV19
cdr3_nt: TGTGCCAGTAGTATAGAACAGGCCCGGTACTACACCTTC
cdr3_aa: CASSIEQARYYTF

clone_size: -
j_call: TRBJ2-1
d_call: TRBD2
v_call: TRBV20-1
cdr3_nt: TGCAGTGCTAGGTTCAGCGGGAGTCCCTACAATGAGCAGTTCTTC
cdr3_aa: CSARFSGSPYNEQFF

clone_size: -
j_call: TRBJ2-5
d_call: -
v_call: TRBV4-2
cdr3_nt: TGTGCCAGCAGCCAATCATCGGGGACAGAGACCCAGTACTTC
cdr3_aa: CASSQSSGTETQYF

clone_size: -
j_call: TRBJ1-4
d_call: -
v_call: TRBV12-3/TRBV12-4
cdr3_nt: TGTGCCAGCAGACAGGGCCCGGGAAAACTGTTTTTT
cdr3_aa: CASRQGPGKLFF

clone_size: -
j_call: TRBJ2-3
d_call: -
v_call: TRBV6-2/TRBV6-3
cdr3_nt: TGTGCCAGCAGTTACTTAATTAGCGGAGCCACAGATACGCAGTATTTT
cdr3_aa: CASSYLISGATDTQYF

clone_size: -
j_call: TRBJ2-5
d_call: TRBD1
v_call: TRBV5-4
cdr3_nt: TGTGCCAGCAGCTCCGGAGGGACAGGGGGCCTCGAGACCCAGTACTTC
cdr3_aa: CASSSGGTGGLETQYF

clone_size: -
j_call: TRBJ2-7
d_call: -
v_call: TRBV29-1
cdr3_nt: TGCAGCGTTGAAGCAACGACCAGCGGGTCCTACGAGCAGTACTTC
cdr3_aa: CSVEATTSGSYEQYF

clone_size: -
j_call: TRBJ1-5
d_call: -
v_call: TRBV6-1
cdr3_nt: TGTGCCAGCAGTTTTGAGGGACAGCCCCAGCATTTT
cdr3_aa: CASSFEGQPQHF

clone_size: -
j_call: TRBJ2-2
d_call: -
v_call: TRBV7-2
cdr3_nt: TGTGCCAGCAGCCTTGTGGGGGGAGCTAACACCGGGGAGCTGTTTTTT
cdr3_aa: CASSLVGGANTGELFF

clone_size: -
j_call: TRBJ1-2
d_call: -
v_call: TRBV20-1
cdr3_nt: TGCAGTGCTAGAATGGTCGGGGCAGTGGGCTATGGCTACACCTTC
cdr3_aa: CSARMVGAVGYGYTF

clone_size: -
j_call: TRBJ1-1
d_call: -
v_call: TRBV11-2
cdr3_nt: TGTGCCAGCAGCCTCCCCGGTCTAGCCTCAGCTTTCTTT
cdr3_aa: CASSLPGLASAFF

clone_size: -
j_call: TRBJ2-5
d_call: TRBD2
v_call: TRBV12-3/TRBV12-4
cdr3_nt: TGTGCCAGCAGTTTCAGGGAAGCGGGAGTGGGGGAGACCCAGTACTTC
cdr3_aa: CASSFREAGVGETQYF

clone_size: -
j_call: TRBJ2-1
d_call: -
v_call: TRBV7-9
cdr3_nt: TGTGCCAGCAGCTTACAGTCAGGGGAGCAGTTCTTC
cdr3_aa: CASSLQSGEQFF

clone_size: -
j_call: TRBJ1-5
d_call: TRBD1
v_call: TRBV18
cdr3_nt: TGTGCCAGCTCTTCGGGATTAATTGGGGACAGCCAAAATCAGCCCCAGCATTTT
cdr3_aa: CASSSGLIGDSQNQPQHF

clone_size: -
j_call: TRBJ2-1
d_call: -
v_call: TRBV12-3/TRBV12-4
cdr3_nt: TGTGCCAGCAGGGGCAATGAGCAGTTCTTC
cdr3_aa: CASRGNEQFF

clone_size: -
j_call: TRBJ1-5
d_call: -
v_call: TRBV28
cdr3_nt: TGTGCCAGCAGTTTCGATCAGCCCCAGCATTTT
cdr3_aa: CASSFDQPQHF

clone_size: -
j_call: TRBJ2-3
d_call: -
v_call: TRBV5-1
cdr3_nt: TGCGCCAGCAGCCCGGACAGAGCCAGGGATACGCAGTATTTT
cdr3_aa: CASSPDRARDTQYF

clone_size: -
j_call: TRBJ1-1
d_call: -
v_call: TRBV30
cdr3_nt: TGTGCCTGGAGGTCAACGAACACTGAAGCTTTCTTT
cdr3_aa: CAWRSTNTEAFF

clone_size: -
j_call: TRBJ2-7
d_call: -
v_call: TRBV7-8
cdr3_nt: TGTGCCAGCAGCTCGGAGAGGGGCGAGCAGTACTTC
cdr3_aa: CASSSERGEQYF

clone_size: -
j_call: TRBJ2-1
d_call: TRBD2
v_call: TRBV30
cdr3_nt: TGTGCCTCCACGACTAGCGGGAGTGATTACAATGAGCAGTTCTTC
cdr3_aa: CASTTSGSDYNEQFF

clone_size: -
j_call: TRBJ2-7
d_call: -
v_call: TRBV6-1
cdr3_nt: TGTGCCAGCAAGAGAGGAGTAGCCGGGCCCTACGAGCAGTACTTC
cdr3_aa: CASKRGVAGPYEQYF

clone_size: -
j_call: TRBJ2-2
d_call: TRBD1
v_call: TRBV24-1
cdr3_nt: TGTGCCACCGACGCCAGGGGGACCGGGGAGCTGTTTTTT
cdr3_aa: CATDARGTGELFF

clone_size: -
j_call: TRBJ2-7
d_call: TRBD1
v_call: TRBV29-1
cdr3_nt: TGCAGCGTTGAAGATGCACAGGGGGCGTATTACGAGCAGTACTTC
cdr3_aa: CSVEDAQGAYYEQYF

clone_size: -
j_call: TRBJ2-5
d_call: TRBD1
v_call: TRBV19
cdr3_nt: TGTGCCTCGAAGGGACAGGCGGGGGAGACCCAGTACTTC
cdr3_aa: CASKGQAGETQYF

clone_size: -
j_call: TRBJ2-7
d_call: -
v_call: TRBV28
cdr3_nt: TGTGCCAGCAGTTTCAGAGGGGGGGACTACGAGCAGTACTTC
cdr3_aa: CASSFRGGDYEQYF

clone_size: -
j_call: TRBJ2-1
d_call: TRBD2
v_call: TRBV6-4
cdr3_nt: TGTGCCACCCGACTAGCGGGAGGCAATGAGCAGTTCTTC
cdr3_aa: CATRLAGGNEQFF

clone_size: once
j_call: TRBJ1-1
d_call: -
v_call: TRBV12-3/TRBV12-4
cdr3_nt: TGTGCCAGCAGGCGATTCCAGAGTGGAACTTTCTTT
cdr3_aa: CASRRFQSGTFF

clone_size: -
j_call: TRBJ1-2
d_call: -
v_call: TRBV30
cdr3_nt: TGTGCCTGGAGTCCTGGGATTCTGTATGGCTACACCTTC
cdr3_aa: CAWSPGILYGYTF

clone_size: -
j_call: TRBJ1-2
d_call: -
v_call: TRBV28
cdr3_nt: TGTGCCAGCAGCGATACGGCCTATGGCTACACCTTC
cdr3_aa: CASSDTAYGYTF

clone_size: -
j_call: TRBJ2-2
d_call: TRBD2
v_call: TRBV4-3
cdr3_nt: TGCGCCAGCAGCCAAGAGTTTAGAGCGGGAGGCGGGGAGCTGTTTTTT
cdr3_aa: CASSQEFRAGGGELFF

clone_size: -
j_call: TRBJ1-2
d_call: -
v_call: TRBV27
cdr3_nt: TGTGCCAGCAGTATACGTCAATCCGCAGGGGATCACTATGGCTACACCTTC
cdr3_aa: CASSIRQSAGDHYGYTF

clone_size: -
j_call: TRBJ1-2
d_call: TRBD1
v_call: TRBV6-6
cdr3_nt: TGTGCCAGCAGTTACTCGAAGACAGGGGCGAACTATGGCTACACCTTC
cdr3_aa: CASSYSKTGANYGYTF

clone_size: once
j_call: TRBJ2-1
d_call: -
v_call: TRBV30
cdr3_nt: TGTGCCTGGAACATGAACAGGGACAATGAGCAGTTCTTC
cdr3_aa: CAWNMNRDNEQFF

clone_size: -
j_call: TRBJ2-7
d_call: -
v_call: TRBV11-1
cdr3_nt: TGTGCCAGCAGCTTAGATTACCCAGTCCCCGCGGAGCAGTACTTC
cdr3_aa: CASSLDYPVPAEQYF

clone_size: -
j_call: TRBJ2-7
d_call: -
v_call: TRBV4-2
cdr3_nt: TGTGCCAGCAGCCTAGGGGGGGATCCGGGAACCTACGAGCAGTACTTC
cdr3_aa: CASSLGGDPGTYEQYF

clone_size: -
j_call: TRBJ1-5
d_call: -
v_call: TRBV6-5
cdr3_nt: TGTGCCAGCAGTTACTCGAGGGGGATAGGACAGCCCCAGCATTTT
cdr3_aa: CASSYSRGIGQPQHF

clone_size: -
j_call: TRBJ2-5
d_call: TRBD1
v_call: TRBV6-2/TRBV6-3
cdr3_nt: TGTGCCAGCAGTTACTCGGACAGGAGAGAGACCCAGTACTTC
cdr3_aa: CASSYSDRRETQYF

clone_size: -
j_call: TRBJ2-1
d_call: TRBD2
v_call: TRBV9
cdr3_nt: TGTGCCAGCAGCGTAACTAGCGGCTCCTACAATGAGCAGTTCTTC
cdr3_aa: CASSVTSGSYNEQFF

clone_size: -
j_call: TRBJ2-3
d_call: -
v_call: TRBV6-5
cdr3_nt: TGTGCCAGCAGTTATCGTGCGGGGACAAGCACAGATACGCAGTATTTT
cdr3_aa: CASSYRAGTSTDTQYF

clone_size: -
j_call: TRBJ2-6
d_call: -
v_call: TRBV20-1
cdr3_nt: TGCAGTGCATCTGACAGGCGTGAAATCTCTGGGGCCAACGTCCTGACTTTC
cdr3_aa: CSASDRREISGANVLTF

clone_size: -
j_call: TRBJ2-5
d_call: -
v_call: TRBV5-6
cdr3_nt: TGTGCCAGCAGCCGGGGGTCGGGAGAGACCCAGTACTTC
cdr3_aa: CASSRGSGETQYF

clone_size: -
j_call: TRBJ2-7
d_call: TRBD2
v_call: TRBV20-1
cdr3_nt: TGCAGTGCTAGAGGCCTAGCGGGAGGGGAAACTAACTACGAGCAGTACTTC
cdr3_aa: CSARGLAGGETNYEQYF

clone_size: -
j_call: TRBJ2-7
d_call: TRBD1
v_call: TRBV27
cdr3_nt: TGTGCCAGCAGGCCGGGACAGGGGAAGTGGGAGCAGTACTTC
cdr3_aa: CASRPGQGKWEQYF

clone_size: -
j_call: TRBJ1-1
d_call: -
v_call: TRBV6-1
cdr3_nt: TGTGCCAGCAGCGAACGACCGGGACAATATACGAACACTGAAGCTTTCTTT
cdr3_aa: CASSERPGQYTNTEAFF

clone_size: -
j_call: TRBJ1-2
d_call: -
v_call: TRBV30
cdr3_nt: TGTGCCTGGACGGAGGATAACTATGGCTACACCTTC
cdr3_aa: CAWTEDNYGYTF

clone_size: once
j_call: TRBJ1-2
d_call: TRBD1
v_call: TRBV29-1
cdr3_nt: TGCAGCGTTGGGAATCCGGGACAGGGGGCGAGCTACACCTTC
cdr3_aa: CSVGNPGQGASYTF

clone_size: -
j_call: TRBJ2-6
d_call: -
v_call: TRBV29-1
cdr3_nt: TGCAGCGTTTATAGCCCCGGGGCCAACGTCCTGACTTTC
cdr3_aa: CSVYSPGANVLTF

clone_size: -
j_call: TRBJ2-1
d_call: TRBD1
v_call: TRBV7-3
cdr3_nt: TGTGCCAGCAGCTCCACCCGGGACAGGCGGGGACGGGAGCAGTTCTTC
cdr3_aa: CASSSTRDRRGREQFF

clone_size: once
j_call: TRBJ2-6
d_call: TRBD1
v_call: TRBV5-1
cdr3_nt: TGCGCCAGCAGCTTGACAGGGGCAGGCACTGGGGCCAACGTCCTGACTTTC
cdr3_aa: CASSLTGAGTGANVLTF

clone_size: -
j_call: TRBJ2-7
d_call: -
v_call: TRBV29-1
cdr3_nt: TGCAGCTTCCTCCTTGAGTGGGGCGGCGAGCAGTACTTC
cdr3_aa: CSFLLEWGGEQYF

clone_size: -
j_call: TRBJ2-1
d_call: TRBD2
v_call: TRBV20-1
cdr3_nt: TGCAGTGCTAGTAGGTCTAGCGGGAACAATGAGCAGTTCTTC
cdr3_aa: CSASRSSGNNEQFF

clone_size: -
j_call: TRBJ2-3
d_call: TRBD1
v_call: TRBV19
cdr3_nt: TGTGCCAGTAGAAACAGGGGATACGCAGATACGCAGTATTTT
cdr3_aa: CASRNRGYADTQYF

clone_size: -
j_call: TRBJ2-5
d_call: TRBD1
v_call: TRBV20-1
cdr3_nt: TGCAGTGCTAGAGTTCCAGGGGGCAGCGAGACCCAGTACTTC
cdr3_aa: CSARVPGGSETQYF

clone_size: once
j_call: TRBJ2-7
d_call: TRBD1
v_call: TRBV5-1
cdr3_nt: TGCGCCAGCAGCTTGTCAGGGACAGGGATCTCCGAGCAGTACTTC
cdr3_aa: CASSLSGTGISEQYF

clone_size: -
j_call: TRBJ2-1
d_call: -
v_call: TRBV7-9
cdr3_nt: TGTGCCAGCAGCGGCGGACGGTCTGTAAATGAGCAGTTCTTC
cdr3_aa: CASSGGRSVNEQFF

clone_size: -
j_call: TRBJ1-2
d_call: TRBD1
v_call: TRBV7-2
cdr3_nt: TGTGCCAGCAGCTTACCAGGGGGGAACTATGGCTACACCTTC
cdr3_aa: CASSLPGGNYGYTF

clone_size: -
j_call: TRBJ2-3
d_call: -
v_call: TRBV7-9
cdr3_nt: TGTGCCAGCAGCCTCTGGACAGAAACGCAGTATTTT
cdr3_aa: CASSLWTETQYF